Listed below are T cell receptor beta chains from one sample, sequenced in a study of radiotherapy plus CTLA-4 blockade in lung cancer. The table came from immunoSEQ multiplex PCR; TCRdb's copy has only in-frame clones and leaves some out. Here the sample spans 90,000 to 100,000 clones, about four fifths being singletons. Here the sequenced sample was peripheral blood, taken from a patient treated with radiotherapy plus ipilimumab. The receptors come from a human donor with non-small cell lung cancer that progressed on radiotherapy plus ipilimumab. CDR3s leave out the opening cysteine and the closing phenylalanine or tryptophan.

CDR3	V
ASSSATSDTQY	TRBV5-1
ASSLDWGGSSYNEQF	TRBV11-3
ASSRPLGGSSYNEQF	TRBV28
AISVGGERLF	TRBV10-3
ASSVAWGQGYEQY	TRBV9
ASSPLRGAIQETQY	TRBV5-4
ASSDGTGGQPQH	TRBV9
ASSRTGLNEQF	TRBV19
ASSLEQKNTEAF	TRBV5-1
AWMQAPPDTQY	TRBV30
ASTPDWGTEAF	TRBV28
ASSLTQGSDTQY	TRBV5-4
ASSLWRDRGKTTNEKLF	TRBV28
ASSPREGSQY	TRBV18
ASKSGKAAGELF	TRBV2
ASSYKDQPQH	TRBV6-6
ASSPPASSYNEQF	TRBV6-5
ASTLTSTYNEQF	TRBV27
ASSFLTGREKLF	TRBV28
AWISDGNTIY	TRBV30
ASSSQIADTQY	TRBV6-1
ASSSLNNEQF	TRBV7-6
ASTEEGQGAPNEQF	TRBV19
ASRLVSGELF	TRBV11-2
ASSVGNDQPQH	TRBV2
ASSGTDGYT	TRBV5-4
ASTLDGGDEQF	TRBV5-1
ASSQATEAF	TRBV4-1
ASSQGTSGRETQY	TRBV4-1
AISDPRGGRGTEAF	TRBV10-3
ASSPEASGSSYNEQF	TRBV7-3
ASSSDRTSGGEQF	TRBV11-2
AWNPFSPEAF	TRBV30
ASSYDRGGYT	TRBV6-5
ASSLNGGDIQY	TRBV5-6
ASRLGQTRQYGYT	TRBV6-9